This T cell receptor (beta chain) was captured by sequencing in a study of T cell responses to AZD1222 COVID-19 vaccine. Study-wide results and caveats: Spike-specific TCRs gained breadth and depth after people received two AZD1222 doses. Unmutated variant regions are reportedly targeted by nearly half of spike-specific TCRs.

With regard to this clone: Its antigen is as yet unknown.

Method: immunoSEQ multiplex PCR; TCRdb's copy keeps in-frame clones and lacks some. The data contain approximately 200,000 clones, approximately 91% of them singletons. The CDR3 is 17 residues long. Germline CDR1 is MNHEY and CDR2 is SVGEGT. Trimming shortened V by 2 bases and J by 2 bases, and 19 bases separated the two germline ends. Source: peripheral blood, taken 28 days after the second AZD1222 dose. The chain combines TRBV6-2 or TRBV6-3 with TRBJ2-7, with D possibly being TRBD2 (6 bases). This TCR was sampled from an adult who received the AZD1222 COVID-19 vaccine. For the CDR3, the DNA is TGTGCCAGCAGTTACACGGTAGCGGCCACAAAAACCTACGAGCAGTACTTC. This sequence encodes CASSYTVAATKTYEQYF.